The sequence of this T cell receptor (beta chain) was determined in a study of breast tumors, draining lymph nodes, adjacent tissues. TCRdb passed the multiplex PCR reads through MiXCR, listing each CDR3 protein once. The sample has approximately 60,000 distinct CDR3 sequences, less than 75% seen once. Germline V CDR1 and CDR2: SGHAT, FQNNGV. Trimming took off 2 bases at V and 2 bases at J, with 4 bases between the two ends. The CDR3 runs to 12 residues. This clonotype was found many times. Sequencing was performed on breast tumor tissue. The sequence derives from a female donor with breast cancer. Some clones in this sample may be carry-over from other donors' samples. The chain has TRBV11-2 and TRBJ2-7; no reliable D call. The CDR3 protein is CASSLNTYEQYF. CDR3 nucleotide sequence: TGTGCCAGCAGCTTAAATACCTACGAGCAGTACTTC.